This TCR beta chain appears in the sequencing data of a study of T cell responses to AZD1222 COVID-19 vaccine. Across the whole study: Doses given second, at about 4 or about 12 weeks, were pooled.

Notes on the study in general: The study identified only a handful of AZD1222 recipients as seropositive at baseline. Close to half of spike-specific TCRs reportedly recognize unmutated variant regions. White British people made up most donors, females outnumbered males, and clonal diversity was possibly underestimated.

Concerning this clone itself: Its antigen remains unidentified.

The repertoire was sequenced with immunoSEQ multiplex PCR; TCRdb's copy has only in-frame clones and lacks some. The sample holds just over 150,000 clones, about nine tenths seen once. In germline, CDR1 is SGHDT, CDR2 YYEEEE. V lost 1 base, J lost 2 bases, and 9 bases stayed unmatched. CDR3 length: 17 residues. The chain joins TRBV5-6 to TRBJ2-3; TRBD2 matches at 8 bases. This sequence was found in an adult in good health. This material consisted of peripheral blood, taken on day 0 of AZD1222 vaccination. The CDR3 DNA sequence: TGTGCCAGCAGCTTGATTCGGGGGGGAGGTCTCACAGATACGCAGTATTTT. As protein: CASSLIRGGGLTDTQYF.